These 32 T cell receptor beta chains originate from one sample sequenced in a study of regulatory T cells in long-lasting Graves disease (TCRdb year 2021). The meaning of the sample's time point label: newly diagnosed GD, antithyroid drugs for less than 3 months. RNA was extracted from PBMCs in TRIzol for both TCR sequencing and RNA sequencing. Library preparation used multiplex PCR. For sequencing, an Illumina HiSeq 4000 was employed. TCR beta libraries were built with iRepertoire HTBI primers and Arm-PCR amplification of CDR3 regions. TCRdb itself trimmed the public reads at Q25 with fastp, ran MiXCR and retained productive beta chains. Every distinct CDR3 protein forms one entry, paired with its most common genes and DNA. The sample table shows approximately 350,000 distinct CDR3 sequences, and about a sixth are seen once. The ten largest clones capture 20% to 25% of the sample. This sample was shared with a second study, whose subject was T cells in Graves' hyperthyroidism and ophthalmopathy.

The specimen was peripheral blood mononuclear cells (PBMCs), collected at new diagnosis, from a patient treated with antithyroid drugs. These receptors were collected from a woman aged 18-29 years with Graves disease. Donor details come from another sample of the same person, matched by shared clones.

CDR3 sequence: CASQTARYEQYF. The CDR3 DNA sequence: TGTGCCAGCCAGACGGCGAGATACGAGCAGTACTTC. The V and J genes are TRBV28 and TRBJ2-7, with no clear D. The CDR3 contains 12 residues. CDR1 MDHEN and CDR2 SYDVKM come from the germline V gene. Trimming took off 8 bases at V and 4 bases at J, with 12 bases between the two ends.

About this clonotype: This clone may be a read error of a much larger clone one base away. The chain couples TRBV11-2 to TRBJ1-4; tentative D call: TRBD1 (5 bases). CDR1 and CDR2 (germline): SGHAT, FQNNGV. The CDR3 is 15 amino acids. The CDR3 here is CASSLSRRGGEKPFF. DNA of the CDR3: TGTGCCAGCAGCTTGAGTAGGCGTGGGGGTGAAAAACCGTTTTTT. The full variable domain, completed using reference TRBV11-2 and TRBJ1-4, is EAGVAQSPRYKIIEKRQSVAFWCNPISGHATLYWYQQILGQGPKLLIQFQNNGVVDDSQLPKDRFSAERLKGVDSTLKIQPAKLEDSAVYLCASSLSRRGGEKPFFGSGTQLSVL.

V gene TRBV5-6 combines with J gene TRBJ2-1, with a possible D match to TRBD1 (5 bases). Deletions cut 2 bases from V and 7 bases from J, with 16 bases between. The CDR3 loop spans 15 amino acids. The germline V gene has CDR1 SGHDT and CDR2 YYEEEE. Written as DNA, the CDR3 is TGTGCCAGCAGCTTCGGCAGGGTCTTAAGGAATGAGCAGTTCTTC. Translation gives CASSFGRVLRNEQFF.

This clonotype appeared a few times. J is TRBJ1-2 and V is TRBV7-9; the D is unclear. The CDR3 spans 14 residues. Trimming left V 1 base short and J 8 bases short, with 14 bases between. The germline V gene encodes CDR1 SEHNR and CDR2 FQNEAQ (reference sequence). CDR3 sequence reads: CASSLDDPAEGYTF. Here the CDR3 DNA reads TGTGCCAGCAGCTTAGACGATCCGGCAGAAGGCTACACCTTC.

This clonotype was seen many times. This chain connects TRBV11-3 to TRBJ2-1, with 10 bases that match TRBD2. The trim removed 10 bases at V and 8 bases at J, leaving 11 bases unmatched. The CDR3 totals 14 residues. CDR1 and CDR2 from the germline V gene are SGHNT and YENEEA. The CDR3 region is CATQAGGPWHEQFF. CDR3 bases: TGTGCCACTCAAGCGGGGGGGCCTTGGCATGAGCAGTTCTTC.

This clonotype was recorded many times. V usage is TRBV6-1 and J usage is TRBJ2-1, with D possibly being TRBD2 (6 bases). V lost 5 bases and J 1 base, leaving 15 bases between the germline ends. Germline assignment: CDR1 MNHNS and CDR2 SASEGT. This CDR3 is built from 16 residues. CDR3 nucleotides: TGTGCCAGCAGTCCCAATATCGGAGGGTCCTACAATGAGCAGTTCTTC. It specifies CASSPNIGGSYNEQFF.

This clonotype appeared a few times. This chain links TRBV5-4 with TRBJ1-6, with D possibly being TRBD1 (6 bases). Germline V CDR1 and CDR2: SGHNT, YYREEE (reference sequence). The CDR3 has 17 amino acids. V lost 4 bases to trimming and J lost 0 bases, with 14 bases between them. DNA of the CDR3: TGTGCCAGCAGCCATACAGGGATGGGCTCCTATAATTCACCCCTCCACTTT. It encodes CASSHTGMGSYNSPLHF. Complete variable domain (other parts from reference TRBV5-4 and TRBJ1-6): ETGVTQSPTHLIKTRGQQVTLRCSSQSGHNTVSWYQQALGQGPQFIFQYYREEENGRGNFPPRFSGLQFPNYSSELNVNALELDDSALYLCASSHTGMGSYNSPLHFGNGTRLTVT.

This clonotype was detected many times. The gene calls are TRBV12-3 or TRBV12-4 and TRBJ2-1; 7 bases align to TRBD1. This CDR3 has 13 amino acids. Trimming removed 5 bases from V and 6 bases from J; junction bases left unmatched: 4. The CDR3 here is CASSQRQGNEQFF. The CDR3 nucleotides read TGTGCCAGCAGTCAAAGACAGGGCAATGAGCAGTTCTTC.

The rearrangement links TRBV10-2 to TRBJ1-1; weak D call: TRBD1 (5 bases). This CDR3 has 16 residues. Germline CDR1 and CDR2: WSHSY and SAAADI. V shed 6 bases and J shed 1 base, with 18 bases lying between them. The CDR3 region is CASRHRGIDPNTEAFF. The CDR3 region has the DNA TGCGCCAGCAGACACCGGGGGATAGATCCGAACACTGAAGCTTTCTTT.

This clonotype was observed a few times. The chain couples TRBV20-1 to TRBJ1-3, with 8 positions matching TRBD1. Trimming took 6 bases from V and 3 from J; bases not matched to a gene: 13. The CDR3 covers 16 residues. CDR1 is DFQATT, CDR2 SNEGSKA, per germline (reference sequence). The CDR3 region has the DNA TGCAGTGCGGGCTGGGCGACAGGGGCGGGTGGAAACACCATATATTTT. Protein: CSAGWATGAGGNTIYF.

This clonotype showed up many times. The chain links TRBV30 to TRBJ2-2, with 7 bases identical to TRBD2. Germline V lookup: CDR1 GTSNPN, CDR2 SVGIG (reference sequence). The ends lost 3 bases at V and 8 bases at J; junction bases unmatched: 9. The CDR3 runs to 14 residues. Here the CDR3 reads CAWSANRREGELFF. CDR3 in DNA: TGTGCCTGGAGCGCGAATCGGCGGGAGGGGGAGCTGTTTTTT.

This chain joins TRBV7-3 and TRBJ2-4; no definite D call. The CDR3 extends over 15 amino acids. V lost 0 bases, J lost 0 bases, and 6 bases lay in between. Germline V gives CDR1 SGHTA, CDR2 FQGTGA. The CDR3 sequence: CASSLTSLAKNIQYF. DNA for the CDR3: TGTGCCAGCAGCTTAACTAGTCTAGCCAAAAACATTCAGTACTTC.

In this sample, this clonotype turned up many times. This sequence joins TRBV12-3 or TRBV12-4 and TRBJ1-5; D call uncertain. The germline V and J ends were trimmed by 4 bases and 0 bases, with 7 bases remaining between them. The CDR3 consists of 14 residues. CDR3 in amino acids: CASSSSDSNQPQHF. CDR3 in DNA: TGTGCCAGCAGTTCATCTGATAGCAATCAGCCCCAGCATTTT.

This clonotype was detected ten times or more. This sequence joins TRBV5-1 and TRBJ1-1, with 10 positions matching TRBD1. V lost 4 bases to trimming and J lost 4 bases; unmatched junction nucleotides: 22. The CDR3 totals 20 residues. The germline V gene has CDR1 SGHRS and CDR2 YFSETQ. The CDR3 here is CASSPTTGGITAGWSTEAFF. CDR3 DNA: TGCGCCAGCAGCCCAACGACAGGGGGCATAACCGCCGGTTGGTCCACTGAAGCTTTCTTT.

The V and J genes are TRBV6-1 and TRBJ1-5; D is uncertain. Germline V lookup: CDR1 MNHNS, CDR2 SASEGT. V dropped 2 bases and J dropped 4 bases, with 6 bases sitting between them. The CDR3 is 13 amino acids. Written as DNA, the CDR3 is TGTGCCAGCAGTGAAACCCGTAATCAGCCCCAGCATTTT. Translating gives CASSETRNQPQHF.

In regard to this clonotype: A clone one base away is much larger, so this may be a read error. The V gene is TRBV20-1, the J gene TRBJ2-3; D might be TRBD1 (5 bases). The V and J ends lost 5 bases and 4 bases respectively, with 16 bases between them. This CDR3 region has 14 residues. From germline, CDR1 is DFQATT and CDR2 SNEGSKA (reference sequence). In DNA form, the CDR3 reads TGCAGTGCTCCCCGGGCAGGGATTGCAGATACGCAGTATTTT. Amino acid sequence: CSAPRAGIADTQYF.

This clonotype was counted at least ten times. The CDR3 coding sequence is TGTGCCTGGAGGAGCAAGACGGGGGGCCTGAGGAACACTGAAGCTTTCTTT. Its protein product is CAWRSKTGGLRNTEAFF. The chain carries TRBV30 and TRBJ1-1; D might be TRBD1 (6 bases). With 3 bases removed from V and 1 base from J, the gap between germline ends came to 21 bases. The CDR3 is made up of 17 amino acids. CDR1 and CDR2 (germline): GTSNPN, SVGIG (reference sequence).

The table lists this clonotype with many counts. The genes are TRBV10-3 and TRBJ2-5; 7 bases fit TRBD1. Trimming at V came to 4 bases and at J to 1 base, leaving 9 bases not matched to a gene. Germline values: CDR1 ENHRY, CDR2 SYGVKD. The CDR3 spans 16 residues. The CDR3 region has the DNA TGTGCCATCAGTGGAACCGGGACAGCCCTCCAAGAGACCCAGTACTTC. It encodes CAISGTGTALQETQYF.

This clonotype was observed a few times. The chain links TRBV5-6 to TRBJ2-3; TRBD2 matches 9 bases. Germline CDR1 reads SGHDT; CDR2 reads YYEEEE. Germline trimming cut 0 bases from V and 6 bases from J; bases unmatched to any gene: 11. This CDR3 is 17 amino acids long. The CDR3 spells CASSLEWRGGGVDTQYF. The CDR3 DNA follows: TGTGCCAGCAGCTTGGAATGGAGGGGCGGGGGGGTGGATACGCAGTATTTT.

This clonotype was detected many times. The rearrangement uses TRBV19 and TRBJ2-7, with TRBD1 as a possible D gene (5 bases). V was clipped by 2 bases and J by 0 bases, with 8 bases between them. In germline, CDR1 is LNHDA, CDR2 SQIVND (reference sequence). The length of the CDR3 is 14 residues. CDR3 loop: CASSISDSSYEQYF. CDR3 DNA: TGTGCCAGTAGTATATCCGACAGCTCCTACGAGCAGTACTTC.

This clonotype was recorded many times. The gene calls are TRBV2 and TRBJ1-2, with D perhaps TRBD1 (5 bases). The V and J ends lost 6 bases and 3 bases respectively, with 14 bases between them. CDR1 is SNHLY, CDR2 FYNNEI, per germline. The CDR3 extends over 14 amino acids. The CDR3 loop is CASRSGDSDYGYTF. The CDR3, as DNA: TGTGCCAGCAGATCCGGCGACAGCGACTATGGCTACACCTTC.

In its sample, this clonotype was seen many times. The genes are TRBV5-1 and TRBJ2-4; 8 bases are a match to TRBD2. The CDR3 runs to 16 residues. V lost 0 bases, J lost 3 bases, and 5 bases stayed unmatched. CDR1 SGHRS and CDR2 YFSETQ come from the germline V gene. CDR3 sequence reads: CASSLAGRAGKNIQYF. In nucleotides, the CDR3 is TGCGCCAGCAGCTTGGCCGGGAGGGCTGGCAAAAACATTCAGTACTTC.

This clonotype was picked up a small number of times. The chain carries TRBV7-9 and TRBJ1-2; the D gene is possibly TRBD1 (5 bases). The CDR3 totals 15 residues. The germline CDR1 and CDR2 sequences are SEHNR and FQNEAQ (reference sequence). The V end was cut by 5 bases, the J end by 4 bases, with 17 bases between. DNA of the CDR3: TGTGCCAGCAGCCTTAGGGACTCGGTCACCTATGGCTACACCTTC. Protein: CASSLRDSVTYGYTF.

Only a few counts were recorded for this clonotype. This rearrangement joins TRBV5-8 to TRBJ1-3; D ambiguous. Germline V gene data show CDR1 as SGHTS and CDR2 as YDEGEE. The V end lost 5 bases, the J end lost 1 base, and 13 bases lay between the germline ends. The CDR3 runs 15 residues. The CDR3 coding sequence is TGTGCCAGCAGTACCGACTGGAAATCTGGAAACACCATATATTTT. It codes for CASSTDWKSGNTIYF.

This clonotype was counted at least ten times. The gene calls are TRBV10-3 and TRBJ2-5; maybe TRBD2 (7 bases). V lost 3 bases and J 4 bases, leaving 12 bases between the germline ends. The CDR3 is made up of 14 amino acids. Germline V gene data show CDR1 as ENHRY and CDR2 as SYGVKD. CDR3 amino acids: CAISELGGRETQYF. CDR3 nucleotides: TGTGCCATCAGTGAATTGGGGGGGCGAGAGACCCAGTACTTC.

This clonotype has more than one count but fewer than ten. The chain couples TRBV20-1 to TRBJ2-2; possible D gene TRBD1, 5 bases. Germline CDR1 reads DFQATT; CDR2 reads SNEGSKA (reference sequence). With 5 bases removed from V and 3 bases from J, the gap between germline ends came to 16 bases. The CDR3 totals 15 residues. The CDR3 nucleotides read TGCAGTGCTTCTATCGCTGACAGCCACACCGGGGAGCTGTTTTTT. Translation: CSASIADSHTGELFF.

This clonotype was found many times. The CDR3 DNA reads TGTGCCAGCAGTTTGTCCGGGACAGGGTGGAATGAGCAGTTCTTC. Translation: CASSLSGTGWNEQFF. The chain employs TRBV2 and TRBJ2-1, with TRBD1 matching 9 bases. The CDR3 totals 15 residues. V shed 5 bases, J shed 7 bases, and the junction held 9 bases outside the gene matches. Germline V gives CDR1 SNHLY, CDR2 FYNNEI.

This clonotype has a count of ten or more. The genes are TRBV12-3 or TRBV12-4 and TRBJ2-3; 11 bases align to TRBD2. The J segment lost 4 bases and the V segment lost 6 bases, leaving 3 bases of the junction unmatched. The CDR3 sequence is 14 residues long. This CDR3 is CASSPLAGADTQYF. CDR3 nucleotide sequence: TGTGCCAGCAGCCCACTAGCGGGAGCAGATACGCAGTATTTT.

As regards this clonotype: A read error is possible here, since a much larger clone lies one base away. The V call is TRBV2, the J call TRBJ2-1; D unresolved. The CDR3 loop spans 15 amino acids. The ends were cut back, 7 bases at V and 5 bases at J, with 18 bases in the middle. Germline CDR1 reads SNHLY; CDR2 reads FYNNEI. DNA for the CDR3: TGTGCCAGCAAACGTACGGGCGTAACTCACAATGAGCAGTTCTTC. Its protein is CASKRTGVTHNEQFF.

This clonotype was counted many times. The chain joins TRBV24-1 to TRBJ2-2, with D hard to call. The CDR3 consists of 15 residues. Germline V gives CDR1 KGHDR, CDR2 SFDVKD. V was trimmed by 2 bases and J by 0 bases, leaving 6 bases between them. In DNA form, the CDR3 reads TGTGCCACCAGTGATTGGAGCTCGAACACCGGGGAGCTGTTTTTT. Translating gives CATSDWSSNTGELFF.

This clonotype occurred many times. The rearrangement joins TRBV2 to TRBJ2-2, with a possible D match to TRBD1 (6 bases). CDR1 SNHLY and CDR2 FYNNEI come from the germline V gene. Trimming removed 8 bases at V and 7 bases at J, with 17 bases between. This CDR3 has 14 amino acids. The CDR3 protein is CASQRQGSGGELFF. The CDR3 region has the DNA TGTGCCAGCCAACGGCAGGGGTCGGGCGGGGAGCTGTTTTTT.

For this clonotype: This may be a read error: a much more frequent sequence differs by one nucleotide. The chain recombines TRBV11-3 with TRBJ2-7, with 11 bases matching TRBD1. Germline CDR1 is SGHNT and CDR2 is YENEEA. The CDR3 length is 14 residues. Trimming at V came to 7 bases and at J to 5 bases, leaving 7 bases not matched to a gene. The CDR3 nucleotides are TGTGCCAGCAAACATCGGGACAGGGGGGACGAGCAGTACTTC. Amino acid sequence: CASKHRDRGDEQYF.